These 29 T cell receptor beta chains came from one sample sequenced in a study of cytomegalovirus exposure and HLA in healthy donors. Using immunoSEQ multiplex PCR, the repertoire was profiled, and TCRdb retains in-frame clones only, with some absent. This table holds 130,000 to 150,000 clones, approximately 91% found once. The material sequenced was PBMCs. Receptors originate from a man in his late teens or twenties in good health and CMV-seronegative.

The chain employs TRBV6-5 and TRBJ2-1; 8 nucleotides line up with TRBD1. Losses at the gene ends were 10 bases for V and 8 bases for J; bases not matched to a gene: 7. The CDR3 sequence is 12 residues long. CDR1 and CDR2 (germline): MNHEY, SVGAGI. This chain's CDR3 is CATTGQGYEQFF. DNA of the CDR3: TGTGCCACGACAGGACAGGGTTATGAGCAGTTCTTC.

CDR3 in DNA: TGTGCCAGCAGTTACTCGACTGCAGGGGGAAGGCGGGGCTACACCTTC. Protein: CASSYSTAGGRRGYTF. The chain employs TRBV6-5 and TRBJ1-2, with TRBD1 matching 7 bases. Germline V gene lookup returns CDR1 MNHEY and CDR2 SVGAGI. This CDR3 has 16 residues. V was pared by 0 bases and J by 8 bases, with 12 bases of the junction left unmatched.

The chain carries TRBV19 and TRBJ2-3; TRBD2 is a possible D gene (5 bases). Germline V gene lookup returns CDR1 LNHDA and CDR2 SQIVND (reference sequence). The CDR3 runs to 15 residues. V shed 3 bases and J shed 6 bases, with 16 bases lying between them. CDR3 sequence reads: CASSMERSQSDTQYF. The CDR3 DNA sequence: TGTGCCAGTAGTATGGAGCGGAGCCAATCGGATACGCAGTATTTT.

The table lists this clone with a count of one. The genes are TRBV5-1 and TRBJ2-3; D may be TRBD1 (6 bases). Germline CDR1 and CDR2: SGHRS and YFSETQ. The CDR3 loop spans 15 amino acids. The V gene lost 0 bases and the J gene lost 4 bases, with 12 bases spanning the gap. CDR3 in amino acids: CASSLGVGGSDTQYF. CDR3 nucleotides: TGCGCCAGCAGCTTGGGAGTAGGGGGTTCAGATACGCAGTATTTT.

The V and J genes are TRBV7-2 and TRBJ1-1; D remains ambiguous. Deletions cut 2 bases from V and 7 bases from J, with 11 bases between. Germline lookup yields CDR1 SGHTA and CDR2 FQGNSA. The CDR3 totals 13 residues. The DNA of the CDR3 is TGTGCCAGCAGCTTATACCGGGAGAGTGAAGCTTTCTTT. This translates into CASSLYRESEAFF.

The rearrangement uses TRBV2 and TRBJ2-2; 12 bases match TRBD2. Losses at the gene ends were 6 bases for V and 5 bases for J; bases not matched to a gene: 4. The CDR3 is 15 residues long. The germline gives CDR1 SNHLY, CDR2 FYNNEI. The CDR3, as DNA: TGTGCCAGCAGGCCTACTAGCGGGAGGACCGGGGAGCTGTTTTTT. As protein: CASRPTSGRTGELFF.

The gene calls are TRBV6-6 and TRBJ2-2; TRBD2 matches at 8 bases. The CDR3 totals 16 residues. Germline V gene lookup returns CDR1 MNHNY and CDR2 SVGAGI (reference sequence). J was trimmed by 1 base and V by 8 bases; bases with no gene match: 9. In nucleotides, the CDR3 is TGTGCCAGCCATCCGACGGGGGGGAGGAACACCGGGGAGCTGTTTTTT. It yields the protein CASHPTGGRNTGELFF.

V usage is TRBV5-4 and J usage is TRBJ1-5; D is perhaps TRBD1 (6 bases). This CDR3 region has 15 residues. Looked up from germline, CDR1 is SGHNT and CDR2 is YYREEE (reference sequence). V shed 2 bases and J shed 4 bases, with 13 bases lying between them. The CDR3 protein is CASSFGTDSNQPQHF. In DNA, the CDR3 is TGTGCCAGCAGCTTCGGGACGGACAGTAATCAGCCCCAGCATTTT.

J is TRBJ2-2 and V is TRBV6-1; the match to TRBD1 covers 7 bases. Per germline, CDR1 MNHNS and CDR2 SASEGT. V trimming: 9 bases; J trimming: 1 base; junction bases outside the gene matches: 2. This CDR3 spans 13 amino acids. Here the CDR3 reads CASRQGNTGELFF. For the CDR3, the DNA is TGTGCCAGTAGACAGGGGAACACCGGGGAGCTGTTTTTT.

This clone was detected once. The V call is TRBV13, the J call TRBJ1-1; 7 nucleotides match TRBD1. The CDR3 runs 15 residues. The ends lost 5 bases at V and 0 bases at J; junction bases unmatched: 6. Germline CDR1 is PRHDT and CDR2 is FYEKMQ (reference sequence). CDR3 amino acids: CASSIRQGLNTEAFF. In DNA, the CDR3 is TGTGCCAGCAGCATTCGACAGGGACTGAACACTGAAGCTTTCTTT. Together with reference TRBV13 and TRBJ1-1, the CDR3 gives the full variable domain: AAGVIQSPRHLIKEKRETATLKCYPIPRHDTVYWYQQGPGQDPQFLISFYEKMQSDKGSIPDRFSAQQFSDYHSELNMSSLELGDSALYFCASSIRQGLNTEAFFGQGTRLTVV.

CDR3 bases: TGTGCCAGCAGCCGTGCCGGGACTAGCGGTTACAATGAGCAGTTCTTC. It translates to CASSRAGTSGYNEQFF. This chain connects TRBV7-6 to TRBJ2-1, with 11 bases identical to TRBD2. This CDR3 has 16 amino acids. The germline gives CDR1 SGHVS, CDR2 FNYEAQ. V lost 5 bases to trimming and J lost 4 bases; unmatched junction nucleotides: 7.

CDR3 in DNA: TGTGCCAGCAGCCCAAGGGGGGGGAGCTCCTACAATGAGCAGTTCTTC. It specifies CASSPRGGSSYNEQFF. The gene calls are TRBV11-3 and TRBJ2-1, with D possibly being TRBD2 (7 bases). V lost 5 bases to trimming and J lost 0 bases, with 14 bases between them. The CDR3 loop spans 16 amino acids. Germline CDR1 is SGHNT and CDR2 is YENEEA.

This chain links TRBV6-6 with TRBJ2-7; TRBD2 aligns across 7 bases. The CDR3 has 14 amino acids. V shed 3 bases and J 3 bases; nucleotides not matched to a gene: 5. CDR1 MNHNY and CDR2 SVGAGI come from the germline V gene (reference sequence). The CDR3 here is CASSYSGTNYEQYV. In DNA form, the CDR3 reads TGTGCCAGCAGTTATTCCGGGACTAACTACGAGCAGTACGTC.

DNA for the CDR3: TGTGCCAGCAGCCAAGACTTTGACAGGGGATCGAACACCGGGGAGCTGTTTTTT. It encodes CASSQDFDRGSNTGELFF. The rearrangement joins TRBV4-2 to TRBJ2-2; 8 positions agree with TRBD1. Germline V gene data show CDR1 as LGHNA and CDR2 as YNFKEQ. Trimming at V came to 0 bases and at J to 0 bases, leaving 6 bases not matched to a gene. This CDR3 has 18 residues.

The count of this clone is one. CDR3 DNA: TGTGCCAGCAGGACAGTTCCTCTGGCATACAATGAGCAGTTCTTC. Encoded protein: CASRTVPLAYNEQFF. The genes are TRBV6-5 and TRBJ2-1; TRBD1 might be the D (5 bases). Looked up from germline, CDR1 is MNHEY and CDR2 is SVGAGI. V lost 6 bases and J 4 bases, leaving 16 bases between the germline ends. CDR3 size: 15 residues.

This chain links TRBV9 with TRBJ1-5; 11 bases match TRBD1. Losses at the gene ends were 0 bases for V and 6 bases for J; bases not matched to a gene: 2. This CDR3 region has 15 residues. Germline V gene sequence: CDR1 SGDLS, CDR2 YYNGEE. DNA of the CDR3: TGTGCCAGCAGCGTAGAAGGGACAGGGGGTCAGCCCCAGCATTTT. It codes for CASSVEGTGGQPQHF. Combining the CDR3 with reference TRBV9 and TRBJ1-5 gives the whole variable domain DSGVTQTPKHLITATGQRVTLRCSPRSGDLSVYWYQQSLDQGLQFLIQYYNGEERAKGNILERFSAQQFPDLHSELNLSSLELGDSALYFCASSVEGTGGQPQHFGDGTRLSIL.

The chain is built from TRBV11-2 and TRBJ2-1; D unclear. The CDR3 loop spans 14 amino acids. Trimming took off 7 bases at V and 4 bases at J, with 14 bases between the two ends. Germline V gene sequence: CDR1 SGHAT, CDR2 FQNNGV. The CDR3 coding sequence is TGTGCCAGCACCCTCGGTTCCCTTTACAATGAGCAGTTCTTC. It is translated as CASTLGSLYNEQFF.

The chain joins TRBV30 to TRBJ1-5, with 12 bases identical to TRBD1. Germline CDR1 is GTSNPN and CDR2 is SVGIG (reference sequence). CDR3 size: 18 residues. V was clipped by 2 bases and J by 1 base; unmatched bases: 9. This CDR3 reads CAWSRGDRGRGSNQPQHF. The DNA of the CDR3 is TGTGCCTGGAGTAGGGGGGACAGGGGGCGAGGAAGCAATCAGCCCCAGCATTTT.

This chain joins TRBV19 and TRBJ2-1; 9 positions match TRBD1. Germline-derived CDR1 and CDR2 are LNHDA and SQIVND (reference sequence). There are 17 residues in the CDR3. V was clipped by 7 bases and J by 4 bases; unmatched bases: 14. CDR3 loop: CASNRSPGQGGYNEQFF. For the CDR3, the DNA is TGTGCCAGTAACCGCTCCCCGGGACAGGGAGGATACAATGAGCAGTTCTTC.

The V and J genes are TRBV18 and TRBJ1-4; no clear D gene. Looked up from germline, CDR1 is KGHSH and CDR2 is LQKENI. The CDR3 has 17 amino acids. The germline V and J ends were trimmed by 1 base and 2 bases, with 14 bases remaining between them. This CDR3 is CASSPRSLAGTNEKLFF. DNA for the CDR3: TGTGCCAGCTCACCACGATCCCTGGCAGGTACTAATGAAAAACTGTTTTTT.

The chain couples TRBV7-2 to TRBJ2-5; D not resolved. V was shortened by 3 bases and J by 4 bases, with 15 bases between the two germline ends. This CDR3 is built from 15 residues. CDR1 and CDR2 from the germline V gene are SGHTA and FQGNSA. The CDR3 DNA follows: TGTGCCAGCAGCTTTAGGCCAGCTTCGGGAGAGACCCAGTACTTC. Translation: CASSFRPASGETQYF. The complete variable domain, with remaining parts taken from reference TRBV7-2 and TRBJ2-5, reads GAGVSQSPSNKVTEKGKDVELRCDPISGHTALYWYRQSLGQGLEFLIYFQGNSAPDKSGLPSDRFSAERTGGSVSTLTIQRTQQEDSAVYLCASSFRPASGETQYFGPGTRLLVL.

This clone has a single count. The CDR3 DNA sequence: TGTGCCAGCGAGCGGGAAATGAACACTGAAGCTTTCTTT. This sequence encodes CASEREMNTEAFF. This chain links TRBV2 with TRBJ1-1; D is undetermined. Between the trimmed V and J ends, which lost 8 bases and 0 bases, there was a span of 10 bases. The CDR3 runs 13 residues. Germline V CDR1 and CDR2: SNHLY, FYNNEI.

This clone turned up a few times. The gene calls are TRBV4-2 and TRBJ2-7; D unresolved. V gave up 0 bases and J gave up 3 bases, with 12 bases separating them. The CDR3 is 15 residues long. The V gene's germline CDR1 is LGHNA and CDR2 YNFKEQ. The CDR3 DNA sequence: TGTGCCAGCAGCCAAGATCGAGGTGGGTTCTACGAGCAGTACTTC. Protein product: CASSQDRGGFYEQYF.

The J gene is TRBJ2-7, the V gene TRBV29-1; 8 bases are shared with TRBD1. V shed 4 bases, J shed 2 bases, and the junction held 1 base outside the gene matches. The CDR3 extends over 12 amino acids. Germline V gene lookup returns CDR1 SQVTM and CDR2 ANQGSEA. The chain's CDR3 is CSVGTGPYEQYF. The CDR3 DNA reads TGCAGCGTTGGGACAGGGCCCTACGAGCAGTACTTC.

The chain links TRBV6-5 to TRBJ2-5; D is ambiguous. The germline V gene has CDR1 MNHEY and CDR2 SVGAGI. V was clipped by 0 bases and J by 2 bases, with 13 bases between them. CDR3 length: 16 residues. This CDR3 is CASSYSNSARQETQYF. The CDR3 coding sequence is TGTGCCAGCAGTTACTCGAATTCGGCTAGACAAGAGACCCAGTACTTC.

The rearrangement links TRBV18 to TRBJ1-1, with D possibly matching TRBD1 (5 bases). This CDR3 spans 13 amino acids. The V end was cut by 4 bases, the J end by 7 bases, with 13 bases between. Germline values: CDR1 KGHSH, CDR2 LQKENI. The CDR3: CASSLGTPFEAFF. The CDR3 DNA sequence: TGTGCCAGCTCACTCGGGACTCCTTTTGAAGCTTTCTTT.

The genes are TRBV7-2 and TRBJ2-1, with unresolved D. V was cut by 1 base and J by 5 bases, with 3 bases left in between. The CDR3 totals 12 residues. The V gene's germline CDR1 is SGHTA and CDR2 FQGNSA. The DNA for the CDR3 is TGTGCCAGCAGCTTAGGGCACAATGAGCAGTTCTTC. The encoded protein is CASSLGHNEQFF. Full variable domain (remainder filled in from reference TRBV7-2 and TRBJ2-1): GAGVSQSPSNKVTEKGKDVELRCDPISGHTALYWYRQSLGQGLEFLIYFQGNSAPDKSGLPSDRFSAERTGGSVSTLTIQRTQQEDSAVYLCASSLGHNEQFFGPGTRLTVL.

This chain links TRBV6-4 with TRBJ2-3, with TRBD2 identical over 11 bases. From germline, CDR1 is MRHNA and CDR2 SNTAGT. This CDR3 region has 15 residues. With 6 bases clipped from V and 6 bases from J, the junction kept 8 bases outside the gene matches. The CDR3 region has the DNA TGTGCCAGCAGCGAAACTAGCGGGAGATGGGATACGCAGTATTTT. It yields the protein CASSETSGRWDTQYF.

The chain joins TRBV6-1 to TRBJ2-5, with 8 bases that match TRBD2. CDR3 size: 14 residues. Germline-derived CDR1 and CDR2 are MNHNS and SASEGT. V trimming: 1 base; J trimming: 7 bases; junction bases outside the gene matches: 5. The CDR3 DNA follows: TGTGCCAGCAGTGAAGTGCCGGCGGGGGGGACCCAGTACTTC. Its protein product is CASSEVPAGGTQYF.